This T cell receptor (beta chain) is from a study of CD8+ T cells in alopecia areata. As for the study in general: People stayed on tofacitinib for 6 to 18 months, then stopped the drug for 6 months.

Sequencing templates came from extracted RNA that was reverse transcribed into cDNA. Sequencing was performed with immunoSEQ multiplex PCR; in TCRdb, only in-frame clones are kept and a portion is missing. The repertoire holds 120,000 to 150,000 clones, with around 86% as singletons. As to treatment: oral pan-JAK inhibitor, 5-10 mg twice daily. This CDR3 is 15 amino acids long. V dropped 5 bases and J dropped 1 base, with 14 bases sitting between them. CDR1 is MNHEY and CDR2 is SVGAGI in the germline V gene. The chain joins TRBV6-5 to TRBJ1-1, with D unresolved. The sequencing used CD8+ T cells sorted from blood, collected at week 4, from a patient treated with tofacitinib. This TCR came from a human donor with alopecia areata. This chain's CDR3 is CASSPDRSGNTEAFF. CDR3 sequence (DNA): TGTGCCAGCAGTCCTGACCGGAGTGGGAACACTGAAGCTTTCTTT.